This TCR beta chain was sequenced during a study of CD8+ T cells in alopecia areata. Study-wide findings and caveats: Normal-skin resident alphabeta T cells also appear among scalp sample sequences.

Specified treatment: oral pan-JAK inhibitor, 5-10 mg twice daily. Comments on this clone: Its cognate antigen is unknown. The sample has other DNA sequences that encode this CDR3 too.

The CDR3 contains 11 residues. CDR1 and CDR2 (germline): SEHNR, FQNEAQ (reference sequence). V lost 9 bases and J lost 7, with 9 bases in between. Reverse transcribed after extraction, RNA yielded cDNA as the sequencing template. TCRdb's copy holds only in-frame clones and misses some; the assay was immunoSEQ multiplex PCR. Found here are about 140,000 clones, about 85% of them singletons; the top ten hold over 10%. The starting material was CD8+ T cells sorted from blood, obtained at week 4, from a patient treated with tofacitinib. This chain links TRBV7-9 with TRBJ2-2; D gene ambiguous. This sequence originates from a human donor with alopecia areata. The CDR3 nucleotides are TGTGCCAGTTCCCTTGTCGGGGAGCTGTTTTTT. Protein product: CASSLVGELFF.